The T cell receptor beta chain under discussion was sequenced for a study of regulatory T cells in long-lasting Graves disease. Construction of the TCR beta libraries employed iRepertoire HTBI primers in conjunction with Arm-PCR of CDR3 regions. TCRdb ran MiXCR on the multiplex PCR reads and lists one entry per CDR3 protein. The table has about 220,000 distinct CDR3 sequences, roughly a fifth seen once. CDR1 is SNHLY and CDR2 is FYNNEI in the germline V gene. Trimming left V 0 bases short and J 0 bases short, with 8 bases between. The CDR3 contains 15 residues. Only one count was recorded for this clonotype. Described time point: newly diagnosed GD, antithyroid drugs for less than 3 months. With RNA extracted from PBMCs as input, the TCR library was made. The source of the patients was an endocrinology department in Xi'an, China. These data were also reused for a study on T cells in Graves' hyperthyroidism and ophthalmopathy. This second study says: The hyperthyroidism patients had all been newly diagnosed, and their disease duration was under 2 months. Their ages ranged from 18 to 65 years. The HTBI set primed first-round TCR CDR3 RT-PCR.

This receptor was identified in a woman in her 30s with Graves disease. The rearrangement joins TRBV2 to TRBJ2-5, with D unclear. The source was peripheral blood mononuclear cells (PBMCs), collected at new diagnosis, from a patient treated with antithyroid drugs. The CDR3 loop is CASSEALDYQETQYF. CDR3 nucleotide sequence: TGTGCCAGCAGTGAAGCGCTGGATTACCAAGAGACCCAGTACTTC.